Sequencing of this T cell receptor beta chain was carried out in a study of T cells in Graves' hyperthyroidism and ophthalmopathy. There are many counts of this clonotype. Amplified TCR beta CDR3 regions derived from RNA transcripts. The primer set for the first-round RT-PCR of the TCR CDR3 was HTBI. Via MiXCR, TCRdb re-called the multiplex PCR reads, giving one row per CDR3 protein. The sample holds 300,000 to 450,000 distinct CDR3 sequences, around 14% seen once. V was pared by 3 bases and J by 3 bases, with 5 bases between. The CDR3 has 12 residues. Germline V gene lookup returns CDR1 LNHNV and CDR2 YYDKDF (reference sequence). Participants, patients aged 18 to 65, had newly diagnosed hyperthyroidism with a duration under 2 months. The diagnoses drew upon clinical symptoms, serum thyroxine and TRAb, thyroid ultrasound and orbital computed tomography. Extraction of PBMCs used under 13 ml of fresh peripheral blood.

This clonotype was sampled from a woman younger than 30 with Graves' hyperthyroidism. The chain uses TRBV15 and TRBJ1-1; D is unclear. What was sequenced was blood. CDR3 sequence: CATSREDTEAFF. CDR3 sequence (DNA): TGTGCCACCAGCAGGGAGGACACTGAAGCTTTCTTT.